This T cell receptor (beta chain) was found in a study of cytomegalovirus exposure and HLA in healthy donors. The CDR3 is made up of 15 amino acids. J was trimmed by 4 bases and V by 4 bases; bases with no gene match: 7. From germline, CDR1 is SGDLS and CDR2 YYNGEE. At the time of sampling, donors were nominally healthy, though unrecorded immune exposures were likely. The PCR contained 60 Vbeta and 13 Jbeta primers. The protocol was immunoSEQ multiplex PCR, while the TCRdb copy is restricted to in-frame clones and leaves out a portion. The sample has 100,000 to 150,000 clones; about 80% are singletons.

This chain connects TRBV9 to TRBJ2-1, with TRBD2 matching over 8 bases. The sample consisted of PBMCs. The receptor was isolated from a woman aged 45-60 years in good health and CMV-seronegative. The CDR3 is CASSFGLAGYNEQFF. The CDR3 DNA sequence: TGTGCCAGCAGCTTCGGACTAGCCGGGTACAATGAGCAGTTCTTC.